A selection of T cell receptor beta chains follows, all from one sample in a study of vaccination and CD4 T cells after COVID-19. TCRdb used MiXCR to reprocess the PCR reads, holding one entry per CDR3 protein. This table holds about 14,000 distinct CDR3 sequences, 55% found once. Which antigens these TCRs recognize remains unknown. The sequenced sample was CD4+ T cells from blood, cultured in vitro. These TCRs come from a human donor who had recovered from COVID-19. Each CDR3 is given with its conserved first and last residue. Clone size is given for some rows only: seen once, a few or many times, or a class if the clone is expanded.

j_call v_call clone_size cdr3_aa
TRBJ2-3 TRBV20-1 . CSVVVTGTDTQYF
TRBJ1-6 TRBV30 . CACTAGGLYSPLHF
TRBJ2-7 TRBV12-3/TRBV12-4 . CASSFRGVAEQYF
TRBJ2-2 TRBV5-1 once CASSLGSWAGTGELFF
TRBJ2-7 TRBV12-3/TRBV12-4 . CASSNYIRVIF
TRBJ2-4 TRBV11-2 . CASSQASSDQNIQYF
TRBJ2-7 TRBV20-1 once CSARGSGPQPYEQYF
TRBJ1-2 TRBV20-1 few CSARITGDRMINYGYTF
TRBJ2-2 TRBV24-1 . CATARWDREELFF
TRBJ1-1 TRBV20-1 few CSARLRRGRAEAFF
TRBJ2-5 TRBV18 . CASSRQGVETQYF
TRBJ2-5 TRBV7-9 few CASSFPGPGISAQYF
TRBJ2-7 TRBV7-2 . CASSFGLADYEQYF
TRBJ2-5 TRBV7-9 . CASSGSGLAGVRETQYF
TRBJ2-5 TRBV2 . CASSGARVETQYF
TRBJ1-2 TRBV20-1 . CRLGENYGYTF
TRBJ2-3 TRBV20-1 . CSTGLEGRDTQYF
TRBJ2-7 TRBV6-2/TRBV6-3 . CASSYSGGGFEQYF
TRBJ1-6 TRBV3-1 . CASSRAGGRSPLHF
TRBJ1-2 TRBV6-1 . CASSVNAGTGYDYGYTF
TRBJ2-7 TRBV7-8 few CASSFLAYEQYF
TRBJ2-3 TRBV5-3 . CASNEGPSVSDTQYF
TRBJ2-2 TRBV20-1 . CSARPMLRRQGSTGELFF
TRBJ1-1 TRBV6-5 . CASSLSGNTEAFF
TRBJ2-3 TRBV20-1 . CSASRGPPDTQYF
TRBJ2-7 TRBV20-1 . CSAEGVGAPYEQYF
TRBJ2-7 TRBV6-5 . CASSFRAAYEQYF
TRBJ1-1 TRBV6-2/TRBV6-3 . CASSYSPWDSLSMNTEAFF
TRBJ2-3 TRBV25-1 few CASSEYTGTGKMSDTQYF
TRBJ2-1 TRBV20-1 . CSATGGGSDEQFF
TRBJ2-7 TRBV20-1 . CSARDILAGVSYEQYF
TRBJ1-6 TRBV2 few CASSTPRGVNSPLHF
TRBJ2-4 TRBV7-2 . CASSLGNRAGIQYF
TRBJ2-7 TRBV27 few CASRLWVGSYEQYF
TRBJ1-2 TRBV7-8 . CASSLIREGGYTF
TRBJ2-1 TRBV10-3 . CAISRPTSGDINNEQFF
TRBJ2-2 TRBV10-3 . CAISESRLTGELFF